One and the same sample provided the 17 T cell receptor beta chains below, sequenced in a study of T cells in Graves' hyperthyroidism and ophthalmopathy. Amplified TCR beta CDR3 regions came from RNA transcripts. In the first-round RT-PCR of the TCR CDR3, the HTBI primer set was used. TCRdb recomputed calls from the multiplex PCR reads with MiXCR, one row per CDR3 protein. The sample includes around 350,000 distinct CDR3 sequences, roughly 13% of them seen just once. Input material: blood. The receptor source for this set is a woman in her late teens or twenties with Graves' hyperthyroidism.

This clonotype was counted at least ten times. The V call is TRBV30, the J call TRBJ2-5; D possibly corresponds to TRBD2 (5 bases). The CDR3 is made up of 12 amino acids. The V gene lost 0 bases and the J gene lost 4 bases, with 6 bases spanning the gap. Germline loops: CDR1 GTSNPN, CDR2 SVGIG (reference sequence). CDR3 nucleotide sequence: TGTGCCTGGAGTGTCGGAGGAGAGACCCAGTACTTC. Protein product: CAWSVGGETQYF.

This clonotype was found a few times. CDR3 residues: CASSPGTKYNSPLHF. Written as DNA, the CDR3 is TGTGCCAGCAGTCCCGGGACAAAGTATAATTCACCCCTCCACTTT. The chain links TRBV28 to TRBJ1-6, with D possibly being TRBD1 (6 bases). Trimming stripped 5 bases from V and 4 bases from J, with 12 bases between. Germline V CDR1 and CDR2: MDHEN, SYDVKM. This CDR3 region has 15 residues.

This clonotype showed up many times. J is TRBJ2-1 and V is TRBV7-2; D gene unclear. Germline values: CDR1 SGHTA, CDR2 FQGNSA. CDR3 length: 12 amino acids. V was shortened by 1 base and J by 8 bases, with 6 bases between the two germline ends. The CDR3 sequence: CASSLDEDEQFF. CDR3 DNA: TGTGCCAGCAGCTTAGACGAGGATGAGCAGTTCTTC.

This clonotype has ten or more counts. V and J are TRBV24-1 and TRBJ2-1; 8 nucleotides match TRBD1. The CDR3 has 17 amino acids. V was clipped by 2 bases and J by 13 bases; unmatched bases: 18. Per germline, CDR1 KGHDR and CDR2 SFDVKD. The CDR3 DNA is TGTGCCACCAGTGATTCCACCGGGACAGGCGAAGAAATACGACAGTTCTTC. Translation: CATSDSTGTGEEIRQFF.

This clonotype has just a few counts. This CDR3 reads CASSLTTSAGELFF. The CDR3, as DNA: TGTGCCAGTAGTCTTACGACTAGCGCCGGGGAGCTGTTTTTT. The chain uses TRBV19 and TRBJ2-2, with 8 bases fitting TRBD2. Trimming at V came to 5 bases and at J to 6 bases, leaving 5 bases not matched to a gene. Germline values: CDR1 LNHDA, CDR2 SQIVND (reference sequence). CDR3 length: 14 residues.

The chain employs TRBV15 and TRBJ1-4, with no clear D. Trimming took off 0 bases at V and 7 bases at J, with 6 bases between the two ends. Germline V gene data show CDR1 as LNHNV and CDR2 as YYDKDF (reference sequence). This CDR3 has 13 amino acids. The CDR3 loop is CATSRDGSEKLFF. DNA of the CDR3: TGTGCCACCAGCAGAGATGGTTCTGAAAAACTGTTTTTT.

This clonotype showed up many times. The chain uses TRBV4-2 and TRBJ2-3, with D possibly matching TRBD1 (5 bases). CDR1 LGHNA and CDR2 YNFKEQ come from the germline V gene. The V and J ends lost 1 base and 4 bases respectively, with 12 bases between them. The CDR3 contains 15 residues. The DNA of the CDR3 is TGTGCCAGCAGCCAAGGACCACAGGCACCAGATACGCAGTATTTT. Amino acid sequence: CASSQGPQAPDTQYF.

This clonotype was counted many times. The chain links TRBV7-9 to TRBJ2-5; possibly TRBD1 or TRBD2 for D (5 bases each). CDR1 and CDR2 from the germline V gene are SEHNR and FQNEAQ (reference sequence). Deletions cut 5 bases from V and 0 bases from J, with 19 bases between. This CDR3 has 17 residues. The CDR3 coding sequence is TGTGCCAGCAGCCCACACCGGGACCTACTCTACCAAGAGACCCAGTACTTC. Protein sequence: CASSPHRDLLYQETQYF.

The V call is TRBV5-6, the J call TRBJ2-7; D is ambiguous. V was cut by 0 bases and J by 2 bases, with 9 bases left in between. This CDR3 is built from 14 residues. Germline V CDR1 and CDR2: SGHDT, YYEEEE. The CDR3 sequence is CASSLGPNTYEQYF. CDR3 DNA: TGTGCCAGCAGCTTGGGTCCTAATACCTACGAGCAGTACTTC.

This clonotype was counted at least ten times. The CDR3 region is CSARDQQEGPQHF. CDR3 nucleotide sequence: TGCAGTGCTAGAGACCAACAGGAAGGGCCCCAGCATTTT. V usage is TRBV20-1 and J usage is TRBJ1-5; D possibly corresponds to TRBD1 (5 bases). The germline V gene has CDR1 DFQATT and CDR2 SNEGSKA (reference sequence). This CDR3 contains 13 residues. V was trimmed by 0 bases and J by 9 bases, leaving 12 bases between them.

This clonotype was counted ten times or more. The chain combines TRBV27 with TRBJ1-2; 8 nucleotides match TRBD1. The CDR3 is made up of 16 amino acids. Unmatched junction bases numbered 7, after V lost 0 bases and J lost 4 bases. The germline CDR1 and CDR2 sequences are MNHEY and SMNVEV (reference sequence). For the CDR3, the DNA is TGTGCCAGCAGTTTATCGCGGGGACAGGAGATCTATGGCTACACCTTC. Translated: CASSLSRGQEIYGYTF.

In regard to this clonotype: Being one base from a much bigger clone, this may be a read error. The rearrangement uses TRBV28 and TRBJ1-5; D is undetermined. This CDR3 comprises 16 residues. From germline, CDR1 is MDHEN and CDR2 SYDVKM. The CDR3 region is CANSLFTWQGNQPQHF. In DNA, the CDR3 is TGTGCCAACAGTTTATTTACTTGGCAGGGCAATCAGCCCCAGCATTTT. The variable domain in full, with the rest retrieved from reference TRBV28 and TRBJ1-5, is DVKVTQSSRYLVKRTGEKVFLECVQDMDHENMFWYRQDPGLGLRLIYFSYDVKMKEKGDIPEGYSVSREKKERFSLILESASTNQTSMYLCANSLFTWQGNQPQHFGDGTRLSIL.

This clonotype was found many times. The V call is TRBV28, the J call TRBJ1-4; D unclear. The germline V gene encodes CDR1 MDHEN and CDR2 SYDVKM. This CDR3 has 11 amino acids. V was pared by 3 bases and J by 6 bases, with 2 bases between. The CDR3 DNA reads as TGTGCCAGCAGTTTGGATGAAAAACTGTTTTTT. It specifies CASSLDEKLFF.

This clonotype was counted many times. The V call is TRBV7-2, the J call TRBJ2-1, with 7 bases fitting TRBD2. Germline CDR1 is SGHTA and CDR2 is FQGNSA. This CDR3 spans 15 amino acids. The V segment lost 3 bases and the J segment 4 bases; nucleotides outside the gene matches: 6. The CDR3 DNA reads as TGTGCCAGCAGCTTGCATAGCGGGTCGTACAATGAGCAGTTCTTC. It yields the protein CASSLHSGSYNEQFF.

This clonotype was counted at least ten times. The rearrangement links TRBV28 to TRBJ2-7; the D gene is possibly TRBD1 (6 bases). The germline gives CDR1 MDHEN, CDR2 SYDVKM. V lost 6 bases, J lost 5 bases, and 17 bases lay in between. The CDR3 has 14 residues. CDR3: CASRAGTFVNEQYF. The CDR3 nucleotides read TGTGCCAGCAGGGCCGGGACATTTGTAAACGAGCAGTACTTC.

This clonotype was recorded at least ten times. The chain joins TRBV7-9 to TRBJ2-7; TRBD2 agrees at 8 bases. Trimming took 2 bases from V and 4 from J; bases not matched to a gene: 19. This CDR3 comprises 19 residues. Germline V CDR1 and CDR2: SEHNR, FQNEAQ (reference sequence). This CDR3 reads CASSLKWVSVPAGVYEQYF. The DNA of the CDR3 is TGTGCCAGCAGCTTAAAATGGGTGAGCGTTCCAGCGGGAGTGTACGAGCAGTACTTC.

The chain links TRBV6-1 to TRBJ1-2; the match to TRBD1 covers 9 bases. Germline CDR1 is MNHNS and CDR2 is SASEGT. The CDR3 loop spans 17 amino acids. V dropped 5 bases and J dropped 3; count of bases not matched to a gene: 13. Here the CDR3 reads CASSLRGQGGAYYGYTF. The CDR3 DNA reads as TGTGCCAGCAGTCTCCGGGGACAGGGTGGAGCTTACTATGGCTACACCTTC.